These T cell receptor beta chains were read from a single sample in a study of cytomegalovirus exposure and HLA in healthy donors. TCRdb keeps only in-frame clones here, not all; method: immunoSEQ multiplex PCR. The data contain approximately 53,000 clones, about three quarters of them singletons. Source material: PBMCs. These receptors came from a middle-aged woman in good health and CMV-seropositive. Both conserved end residues are trimmed from each CDR3.

J gene,V gene,CDR3 protein
TRBJ1-4,TRBV5-5,ASSPDRAGEKLF
TRBJ1-2,TRBV28,ASRNPGGGYT
TRBJ1-1,TRBV11-2,ASMQGAWAF
TRBJ2-7,TRBV4-3,ASSQEGTSGGVGVASEQY
TRBJ1-1,TRBV12-5,ASGSDTAKAF
TRBJ2-2,TRBV5-6,ASSFYDRAAGELF
TRBJ1-2,TRBV4-2,ASSQDNTGTNYGYT
TRBJ1-5,TRBV6-1,ASSDRGNQPQH
TRBJ1-5,TRBV28,ASSLGSRARQPQH
TRBJ1-1,TRBV7-8,ASSITQGTEAF
TRBJ2-7,TRBV7-2,ASSSDRGAYEQY
TRBJ2-5,TRBV19,ASKEGGRQETQY
TRBJ1-1,TRBV7-9,ASSRTADYTEAF
TRBJ2-7,TRBV7-2,ASSVWLNAGSHEQY
TRBJ2-2,TRBV13,ASSTRLAGNTGELF
TRBJ1-1,TRBV11-2,ASRLQETTEAF
TRBJ2-1,TRBV5-1,ASSLFGGVGEKQF
TRBJ2-1,TRBV5-1,ASRKGSQENEQF
TRBJ2-7,TRBV30,AWSRLTQIEQY
TRBJ1-3,TRBV30,ASGQGAISPVSGNTIY
TRBJ2-5,TRBV5-1,ASSLAGAWQETQY
TRBJ2-1,TRBV10-3,AISGAGRSYNEQF
TRBJ1-6,TRBV6-6,ASTLGAYNSPLH
TRBJ2-1,TRBV27,ASSPRQRASNEQF
TRBJ2-7,TRBV30,AWSLRTGGEQY
TRBJ2-7,TRBV5-4,ASSPGRVSGGGYEQY
TRBJ1-2,TRBV14,ASSQGSGYIGYT
TRBJ2-7,TRBV7-9,ASSPRQGSYEQY
TRBJ2-1,TRBV7-9,ASSFDTGGRNEQF
TRBJ1-2,TRBV6-5,ASSSEVFNYGYT
TRBJ2-7,TRBV5-4,ASSNKMDKGWHEQY
TRBJ2-7,TRBV9,ASSEDRAGEQY
TRBJ2-3,TRBV4-2,ASSQTQIITDTQY
TRBJ1-1,TRBV10-1,ASRTDPNTEAF